This T cell receptor (beta chain) was documented in a study of monozygotic twins with inflammatory bowel disease. Generation of cDNA took place in eight separate reactions per sample. UMIs were attached via template switching, each with a 6-nucleotide sample barcode. Both TCRalpha and TCRbeta cDNA were subjected to two nested PCRs lasting approximately 16 and 10 cycles. TCRdb re-called the 5' RACE reads and gives one entry per CDR3 protein, without DNA. Recorded for this sample: more than 300,000 distinct CDR3 sequences. RNA in its total form was extracted from whole blood, and T cells were not sorted. This CDR3 comprises 15 residues.

This chain joins TRBV12-3 or TRBV12-4 and TRBJ2-7; there is no DNA to check the TCRdb D call of TRBD1. Sequencing used blood. The sequence was collected from a human donor with ulcerative colitis or Crohn's disease, or a healthy co-twin of an affected twin (not recorded which). CDR3 loop: CASSFRAGAGNEQYF.